What follows are 12 T cell receptor beta chains derived from one specimen sequenced in a study of blood T cell repertoires in COVID-19. The table came from immunoSEQ multiplex PCR; TCRdb's copy has only in-frame clones and leaves some out. The sample consists of about 200,000 clones, about 83% of them appearing once. Sequencing was carried out using peripheral blood. Source of these receptors: a woman in her seventies with active or convalescent COVID-19.

V gene TRBV2 combines with J gene TRBJ2-7; tentative D call: TRBD2 (6 bases). The V and J ends lost 7 bases and 7 bases respectively, with 20 bases between them. Per the germline V gene, CDR1 is SNHLY and CDR2 is FYNNEI. There are 14 residues in the CDR3. The DNA for the CDR3 is TGTGCCAGCACCGGAGGGGCACGGTCGGGAGAGCAGTACTTC. Translating gives CASTGGARSGEQYF.

The chain couples TRBV21-1 to TRBJ2-1; TRBD2 is the table's D call and was not checked against the DNA. TRBV21-1 is a pseudogene locus. The CDR3 runs 16 residues. CDR3 loop: CATKLKGSGSRGEQFF. CDR3 DNA sequence: TGTGCCACCAAACTTAAGGGGAGCGGGAGTAGGGGTGAGCAGTTCTTC.

The chain combines TRBV7-9 with TRBJ2-5; D gene ambiguous. The CDR3 covers 13 residues. From germline, CDR1 is SEHNR and CDR2 FQNEAQ (reference sequence). V gave up 3 bases and J gave up 1 base, with 6 bases separating them. The CDR3 loop reads CASSLSLQETQYF. For the CDR3, the DNA is TGTGCCAGCAGCTTGTCACTCCAAGAGACCCAGTACTTC.

V gene TRBV11-2 combines with J gene TRBJ2-7, with TRBD2 matching over 8 bases. The CDR3 sequence is 15 residues long. Germline loops: CDR1 SGHAT, CDR2 FQNNGV. V lost 4 bases, J lost 2 bases, and 7 bases stayed unmatched. CDR3 in amino acids: CASSSQTSVAYEQYF. CDR3 bases: TGTGCCAGCAGCTCTCAGACTAGCGTAGCCTACGAGCAGTACTTC.

This clone was seen only a few times. The rearrangement links TRBV4-1 to TRBJ1-2, with D possibly matching TRBD1 (6 bases). The CDR3 sequence is 15 residues long. CDR1 is MGHRA and CDR2 is YSYEKL in the germline V gene. V was clipped by 4 bases and J by 8 bases, with 20 bases between them. This CDR3 reads CASSRDPGGGLGYTF. The DNA of the CDR3 is TGCGCCAGCAGCCGTGACCCCGGCGGGGGGCTCGGCTACACCTTC.

J is TRBJ2-5 and V is TRBV7-9, with TRBD2 matching over 11 bases. CDR1 and CDR2 (germline): SEHNR, FQNEAQ (reference sequence). V was pared by 11 bases and J by 4 bases, with 12 bases of the junction left unmatched. CDR3 length: 15 amino acids. The CDR3 here is CAGQTSGTVGETQYF. The DNA for the CDR3 is TGTGCCGGCCAGACTAGCGGGACCGTAGGAGAGACCCAGTACTTC.

The chain combines TRBV7-9 with TRBJ1-1; D gene unclear. The CDR3 covers 13 residues. Germline assignment: CDR1 SEHNR and CDR2 FQNEAQ (reference sequence). V shed 3 bases and J shed 5 bases, with 10 bases lying between them. The chain's CDR3 is CASSFAEETEAFF. CDR3 bases: TGTGCCAGCAGCTTTGCGGAGGAGACTGAAGCTTTCTTT.

In regard to this clone: The same CDR3 can be traced to other DNA sequences in this sample. The chain has TRBV7-3 and TRBJ1-1; D is undetermined. The germline CDR1 and CDR2 sequences are SGHTA and FQGTGA. The CDR3 spans 13 residues. Trimming removed 5 bases at V and 1 base at J, with 8 bases between. For the CDR3, the DNA is TGTGCCAGCAGCCTCACGAGGAACACTGAAGCTTTCTTT. Its translation: CASSLTRNTEAFF.

The count of this clone is one. This chain connects TRBV4-1 to TRBJ2-1; D gene uncertain. This CDR3 is 14 amino acids long. The germline gives CDR1 MGHRA, CDR2 YSYEKL. With 1 base removed from V and 10 bases from J, the gap between germline ends came to 14 bases. The CDR3 coding sequence is TGCGCCAGCAGCCAAGCGGGTTTATTTAAGGAGCAGTTCTTC. The encoded protein is CASSQAGLFKEQFF.

The J gene is TRBJ2-3, the V gene TRBV5-1; the match to TRBD2 covers 8 bases. V dropped 3 bases and J dropped 3; count of bases not matched to a gene: 18. The CDR3 has 19 residues. The V gene's germline CDR1 is SGHRS and CDR2 YFSETQ. For the CDR3, the DNA is TGCGCCAGCAGCTCCCGTCCAATAGGTAGCGGGATTTTTACAGATACGCAGTATTTT. Its protein is CASSSRPIGSGIFTDTQYF.

This sequence joins TRBV30 and TRBJ1-2, with 8 positions matching TRBD1. Germline assignment: CDR1 GTSNPN and CDR2 SVGIG (reference sequence). The CDR3 contains 12 residues. V was clipped by 2 bases and J by 10 bases; unmatched bases: 6. The CDR3, as DNA: TGTGCCTGGAGTCGGACAGGGCTTGACTACACCTTC. Translated: CAWSRTGLDYTF.

The V and J genes are TRBV2 and TRBJ2-7; 9 positions match TRBD1. This CDR3 has 13 amino acids. Per the germline V gene, CDR1 is SNHLY and CDR2 is FYNNEI. Unmatched junction bases numbered 4, after V lost 7 bases and J lost 3 bases. The CDR3 protein is CASIVDRGYEQYF. The CDR3 DNA reads TGTGCCAGCATTGTGGACAGGGGCTACGAGCAGTACTTC. Supplemented by reference TRBV2 and TRBJ2-7, the full variable domain reads EPEVTQTPSHQVTQMGQEVILRCVPISNHLYFYWYRQILGQKVEFLVSFYNNEISEKSEIFDDQFSVERPDGSNFTLKIRSTKLEDSAMYFCASIVDRGYEQYFGPGTRLTVT.